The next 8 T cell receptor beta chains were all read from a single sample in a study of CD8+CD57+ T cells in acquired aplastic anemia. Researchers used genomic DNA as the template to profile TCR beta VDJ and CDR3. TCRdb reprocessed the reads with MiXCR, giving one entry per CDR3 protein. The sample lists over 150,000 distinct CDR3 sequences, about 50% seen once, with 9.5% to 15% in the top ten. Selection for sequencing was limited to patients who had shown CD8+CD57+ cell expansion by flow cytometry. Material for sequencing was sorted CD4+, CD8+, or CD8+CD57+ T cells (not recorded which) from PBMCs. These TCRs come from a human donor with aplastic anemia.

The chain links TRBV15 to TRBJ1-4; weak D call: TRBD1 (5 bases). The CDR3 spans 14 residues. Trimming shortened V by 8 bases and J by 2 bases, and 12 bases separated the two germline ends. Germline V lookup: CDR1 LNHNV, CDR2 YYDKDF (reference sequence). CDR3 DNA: TGTGCCACCGGCGTTGGGGGGACTAATGAAAAACTGTTTTTT. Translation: CATGVGGTNEKLFF.

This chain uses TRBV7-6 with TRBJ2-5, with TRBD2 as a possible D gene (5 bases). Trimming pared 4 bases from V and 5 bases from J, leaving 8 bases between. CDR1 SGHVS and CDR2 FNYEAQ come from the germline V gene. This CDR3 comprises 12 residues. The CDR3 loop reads CASSSRGETQYF. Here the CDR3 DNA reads TGTGCCAGCAGCTCCCGAGGGGAGACCCAGTACTTC.

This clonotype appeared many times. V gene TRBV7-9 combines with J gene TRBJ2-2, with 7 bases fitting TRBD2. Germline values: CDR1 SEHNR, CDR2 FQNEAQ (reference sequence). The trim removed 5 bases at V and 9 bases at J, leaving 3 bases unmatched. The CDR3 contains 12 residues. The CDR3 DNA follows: TGTGCCAGCAGCGTGGGAGGGAGGGAGCTGTTTTTT. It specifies CASSVGGRELFF.

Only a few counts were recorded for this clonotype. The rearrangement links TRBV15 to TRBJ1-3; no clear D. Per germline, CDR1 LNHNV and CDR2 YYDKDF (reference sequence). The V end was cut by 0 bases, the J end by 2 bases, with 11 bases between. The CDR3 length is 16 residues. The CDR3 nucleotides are TGTGCCACCAGCAGAGATATAAGCGGGGCTGGAAACACCATATATTTT. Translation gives CATSRDISGAGNTIYF.

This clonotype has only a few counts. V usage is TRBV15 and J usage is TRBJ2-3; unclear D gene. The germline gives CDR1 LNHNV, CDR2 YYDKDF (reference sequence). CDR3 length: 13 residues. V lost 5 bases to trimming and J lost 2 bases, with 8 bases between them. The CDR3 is CATSVPLTDTQYF. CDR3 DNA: TGTGCCACCAGCGTGCCCCTCACAGATACGCAGTATTTT.

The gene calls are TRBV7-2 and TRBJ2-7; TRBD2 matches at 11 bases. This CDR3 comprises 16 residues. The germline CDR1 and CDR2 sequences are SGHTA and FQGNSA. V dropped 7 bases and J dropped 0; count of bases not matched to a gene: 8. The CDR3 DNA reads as TGTGCCAGCATCGAATCCGGGACTAGCGGCTCCTACGAGCAGTACTTC. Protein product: CASIESGTSGSYEQYF.

CDR3 DNA: TGTGCCAGCAGCTTATCGGTGGGCTTCACTGAAGCTTTCTTT. Translating gives CASSLSVGFTEAFF. J is TRBJ1-1 and V is TRBV7-6; D gene unclear. V was cut by 2 bases and J by 4 bases, with 11 bases left in between. The CDR3 length is 14 residues. Germline V gene lookup returns CDR1 SGHVS and CDR2 FNYEAQ.

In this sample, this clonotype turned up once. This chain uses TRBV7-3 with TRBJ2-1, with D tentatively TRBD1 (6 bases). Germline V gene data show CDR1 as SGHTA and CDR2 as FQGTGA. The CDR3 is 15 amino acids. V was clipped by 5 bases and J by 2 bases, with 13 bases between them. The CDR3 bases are TGTGCCAGCAGCCTTGGGGACAACGCCTACAATGAGCAGTTCTTC. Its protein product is CASSLGDNAYNEQFF.